The T cell receptor (beta chain) under discussion was sequenced for a study of blood T cells in healthy people across ages. Then a second PCR, running roughly 7 to 12 cycles, was carried out with a sample-barcoded 5' primer and a J-beta primer mix. One entry per CDR3 protein, called by TCRdb with MiXCR from the 5' RACE reads. The sample has about 1.4 million distinct CDR3 sequences; 45% to 70% are singletons. The CDR3 has 12 amino acids. V shed 2 bases and J shed 11 bases, with 12 bases lying between them. This TCR was recovered from a man between 18 and 35 years old in good health. This sequence joins TRBV12-3 or TRBV12-4 and TRBJ1-1, with TRBD1 as a possible D gene (5 bases). The specimen sequenced was blood. The CDR3 nucleotides read TGTGCCAGCAGTTTATCGACAGCTGGCGCTTTCTTT. Translating gives CASSLSTAGAFF.